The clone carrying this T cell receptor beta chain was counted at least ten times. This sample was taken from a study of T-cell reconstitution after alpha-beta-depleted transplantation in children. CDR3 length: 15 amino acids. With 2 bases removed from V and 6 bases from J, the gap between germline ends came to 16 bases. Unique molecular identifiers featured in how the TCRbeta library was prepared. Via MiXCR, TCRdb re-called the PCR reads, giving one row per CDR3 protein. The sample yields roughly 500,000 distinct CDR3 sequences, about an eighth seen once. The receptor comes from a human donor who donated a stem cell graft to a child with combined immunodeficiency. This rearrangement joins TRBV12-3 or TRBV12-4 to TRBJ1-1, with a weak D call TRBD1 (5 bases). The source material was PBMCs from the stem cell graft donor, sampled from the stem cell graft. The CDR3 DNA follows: TGTGCCAGCAGTTTAAGGGGTATCGGTGGGTCTGAAGCTTTCTTT. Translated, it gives CASSLRGIGGSEAFF.